This TCR beta chain was documented in a study of cytomegalovirus exposure and HLA in healthy donors. As for the study in general: The same platform used for the roughly 610 first-cohort repertoires was also used for the 95 to 150 validation repertoires, as a later analysis reported. Whole-study findings and limits: A few chains linked to CMV were shown in vitro to be specific for CMV antigens. It was fewer than 200 TCR beta chains that were listed as cytomegalovirus-associated.

Method: immunoSEQ multiplex PCR; TCRdb's copy keeps in-frame clones and lacks some. This table holds 150,000 to 200,000 clones, more than 75% found once. Worth noting for this clone: Its matching antigen is unknown.

CDR1 and CDR2 from the germline V gene are MNHNY and SVGAGI (reference sequence). The CDR3 consists of 13 residues. Between the trimmed V and J ends, which lost 7 bases and 4 bases, there was a span of 13 bases. The V gene is TRBV6-6, the J gene TRBJ1-1; D perhaps matches TRBD1 (6 bases). This TCR came from a man younger than 30 in good health and CMV-seropositive. Material for sequencing was PBMCs. The CDR3 region is CASTKQGGTEAFF. The DNA for the CDR3 is TGTGCCAGCACAAAACAGGGTGGCACTGAAGCTTTCTTT.